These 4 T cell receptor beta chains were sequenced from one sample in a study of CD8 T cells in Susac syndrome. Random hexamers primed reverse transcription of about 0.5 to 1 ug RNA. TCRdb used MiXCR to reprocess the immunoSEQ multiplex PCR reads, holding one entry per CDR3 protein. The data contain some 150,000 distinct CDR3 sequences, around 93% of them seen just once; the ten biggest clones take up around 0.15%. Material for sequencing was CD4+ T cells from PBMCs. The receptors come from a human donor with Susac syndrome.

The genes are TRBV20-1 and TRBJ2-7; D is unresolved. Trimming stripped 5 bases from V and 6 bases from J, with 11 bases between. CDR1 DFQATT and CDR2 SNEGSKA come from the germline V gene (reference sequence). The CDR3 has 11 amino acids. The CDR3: CSAVEFSEQYF. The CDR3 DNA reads TGCAGTGCTGTAGAGTTTTCCGAGCAGTACTTC.

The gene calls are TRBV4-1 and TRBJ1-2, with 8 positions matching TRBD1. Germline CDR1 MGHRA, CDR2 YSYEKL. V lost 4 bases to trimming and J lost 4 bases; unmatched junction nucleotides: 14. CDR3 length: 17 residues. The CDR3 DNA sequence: TGCGCCAGCAGCCTCGCGACAGGGGTGGTACGTGGCTATGGCTACACCTTC. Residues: CASSLATGVVRGYGYTF.

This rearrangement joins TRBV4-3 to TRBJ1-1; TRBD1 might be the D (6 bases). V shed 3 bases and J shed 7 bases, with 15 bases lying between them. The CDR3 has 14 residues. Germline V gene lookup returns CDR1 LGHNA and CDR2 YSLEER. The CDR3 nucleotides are TGCGCCAGCAGCCACAGGGGCCAACCGGGTGAAGCTTTCTTT. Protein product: CASSHRGQPGEAFF.

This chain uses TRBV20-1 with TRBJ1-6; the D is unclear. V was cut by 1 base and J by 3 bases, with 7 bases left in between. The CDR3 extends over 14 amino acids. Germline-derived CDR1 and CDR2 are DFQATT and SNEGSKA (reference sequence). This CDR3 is CSARGESYNSPLHF. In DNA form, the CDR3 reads TGCAGTGCTAGAGGGGAAAGCTATAATTCACCCCTCCACTTT.